This passage covers 25 T cell receptor beta chains from one sample sequenced in a study of CD8 T cells in ankylosing spondylitis. Study results and caveats: Among TCR beta sequences, a motif of about 8 highly homologous variants appeared characteristic of ankylosing spondylitis blood.

One entry per CDR3 protein, called by TCRdb with MiXCR from the 5' RACE reads. The table has a few hundred thousand distinct CDR3 sequences, about a fifth seen once. The antigens of these receptors remain unknown. The sequencing input was blood, either unsorted or a sorted T cell fraction (not recorded which). All receptors come from a male donor with ankylosing spondylitis.

There are a few counts of this clonotype. The V gene is TRBV29-1, the J gene TRBJ2-3, with 13 bases lining up with TRBD2. J lost 5 bases, V lost 6 bases, and 8 bases had no gene match. This CDR3 has 15 residues. Per germline, CDR1 SQVTM and CDR2 ANQGSEA. CDR3 in amino acids: CSVRTSGSVEDTQYF. The CDR3 nucleotides are TGCAGCGTGAGGACTAGCGGGAGCGTTGAAGATACGCAGTATTTT.

The chain combines TRBV18 with TRBJ1-5; unclear D gene. CDR1 and CDR2 (germline): KGHSH, LQKENI. V was pared by 2 bases and J by 5 bases, with 4 bases between. There are 12 residues in the CDR3. CDR3 protein: CASSPRDQPQHF. DNA of the CDR3: TGTGCCAGCTCACCAAGGGATCAGCCCCAGCATTTT.

This chain connects TRBV4-2 to TRBJ1-6, with D uncertain. The CDR3 is 16 amino acids. The V end was cut by 0 bases, the J end by 14 bases, with 20 bases between. The germline CDR1 and CDR2 sequences are LGHNA and YNFKEQ. Written as DNA, the CDR3 is TGTGCCAGCAGCCAAGACCCCTCGGGTGGTGGTTTTTCCCTCCACTTT. Translated, it gives CASSQDPSGGGFSLHF.

In this sample, this clonotype turned up a few times. The chain joins TRBV12-3 or TRBV12-4 to TRBJ2-5; 15 bases align to TRBD2. There are 15 residues in the CDR3. The junction had 3 bases not matched to a gene; V was cut back by 5 bases and J by 5 bases. The CDR3 is CASSRGTSGRETQYF. The CDR3, as DNA: TGTGCCAGCAGTCGAGGGACTAGCGGGAGGGAGACCCAGTACTTC.

This clonotype was seen ten or more times. The chain links TRBV12-3 or TRBV12-4 to TRBJ1-6; D not certain. The CDR3 is made up of 14 amino acids. The V and J ends lost 6 bases and 0 bases respectively, with 6 bases between them. For the CDR3, the DNA is TGTGCCAGCAGCTTAAGCTCCTATAATTCACCCCTCCACTTT. It is translated as CASSLSSYNSPLHF.

The chain uses TRBV14 and TRBJ2-7; 7 bases align to TRBD2. V lost 0 bases to trimming and J lost 4 bases; unmatched junction nucleotides: 9. Germline V gene sequence: CDR1 SGHDN, CDR2 FVKESK. The CDR3 has 16 residues. The CDR3 region is CASSQDSRLALYEQYF. CDR3 nucleotide sequence: TGTGCCAGCAGCCAAGATAGCCGACTAGCATTATACGAGCAGTACTTC. The variable domain in full, with the rest retrieved from reference TRBV14 and TRBJ2-7, is EAGVTQFPSHSVIEKGQTVTLRCDPISGHDNLYWYRRVMGKEIKFLLHFVKESKQDESGMPNNRFLAERTGGTYSTLKVQPAELEDSGVYFCASSQDSRLALYEQYFGPGTRLTVT.

This clonotype was recorded once. V is TRBV5-1 and J is TRBJ2-7; 9 bases fit TRBD2. The CDR3 totals 14 residues. CDR1 is SGHRS, CDR2 YFSETQ, per germline. V trimming: 4 bases; J trimming: 5 bases; junction bases outside the gene matches: 7. The CDR3 DNA reads TGCGCCAGCAGCACTACCGGGACTAGCAACGAGCAGTACTTC. Its protein product is CASSTTGTSNEQYF.

The rearrangement joins TRBV12-3 or TRBV12-4 to TRBJ2-2; D is possibly TRBD2 (6 bases). Trimming took off 6 bases at V and 4 bases at J, with 21 bases between the two ends. This CDR3 has 17 residues. This chain's CDR3 is CASSQSRGGRLTGELFF. Here the CDR3 DNA reads TGTGCCAGCAGCCAATCTCGTGGGGGGAGACTCACCGGGGAGCTGTTTTTT.

This clonotype has only a few counts. The J gene is TRBJ2-1, the V gene TRBV28; 9 bases line up with TRBD1. This CDR3 is 17 amino acids long. V dropped 3 bases and J dropped 8; count of bases not matched to a gene: 14. The germline gives CDR1 MDHEN, CDR2 SYDVKM. The CDR3 loop is CASSLPLTGGGIHEQFF. The CDR3 DNA reads TGTGCCAGCAGTTTGCCCCTCACAGGGGGCGGAATTCATGAGCAGTTCTTC.

The chain links TRBV11-2 to TRBJ2-7, with 12 bases matching TRBD2. Trimming took 4 bases from V and 2 from J; bases not matched to a gene: 12. This CDR3 contains 18 residues. Germline lookup yields CDR1 SGHAT and CDR2 FQNNGV. CDR3 protein: CASSSPLTSGRYAYEQYF. CDR3 in DNA: TGTGCCAGCAGCTCCCCACTGACTAGCGGGAGATACGCCTACGAGCAGTACTTC.

This clonotype appeared a few times. The chain employs TRBV6-5 and TRBJ1-3; possibly TRBD1 for D (5 bases). V lost 5 bases to trimming and J lost 0 bases, with 11 bases between them. The CDR3 has 15 residues. Germline values: CDR1 MNHEY, CDR2 SVGAGI. CDR3 DNA sequence: TGTGCCAGCAGTAACAGGCAAACCTCTGGAAACACCATATATTTT. Its translation: CASSNRQTSGNTIYF.

This clonotype was observed a handful of times. This chain links TRBV2 with TRBJ2-5, with 9 bases lining up with TRBD2. With V trimmed by 6 bases and J by 1 base, 3 bases remained unmatched. The germline V gene encodes CDR1 SNHLY and CDR2 FYNNEI. The CDR3 totals 14 residues. The CDR3 nucleotides are TGTGCCAGCAGGCTAGCGGGGATCCAAGAGACCCAGTACTTC. Translating gives CASRLAGIQETQYF.

The chain recombines TRBV4-2 with TRBJ2-7, with 7 positions matching TRBD1. CDR1 and CDR2 from the germline V gene are LGHNA and YNFKEQ. This CDR3 has 16 amino acids. Trimming cost V 0 bases and J 2 bases; bases outside gene matches: 7. The CDR3 sequence is CASSQEQGTPTYEQYF. Here the CDR3 DNA reads TGTGCCAGCAGCCAAGAACAGGGGACACCAACCTACGAGCAGTACTTC.

The V and J genes are TRBV5-1 and TRBJ1-1, with 7 bases lining up with TRBD1. The V gene end was trimmed by 3 bases and the J gene end by 5 bases; junction bases not matched to a gene: 7. The CDR3 covers 14 residues. In germline, CDR1 is SGHRS, CDR2 YFSETQ. The CDR3 loop is CASSWTGDFTEAFF. CDR3 in DNA: TGCGCCAGCAGCTGGACAGGCGACTTTACTGAAGCTTTCTTT.

This clonotype has more than one count but fewer than ten. This chain joins TRBV5-6 and TRBJ2-1, with 7 bases identical to TRBD1. The ends lost 0 bases at V and 9 bases at J; junction bases unmatched: 9. Germline assignment: CDR1 SGHDT and CDR2 YYEEEE. The CDR3 covers 15 residues. The CDR3 region is CASSLGLGTVGEQFF. In DNA form, the CDR3 reads TGTGCCAGCAGCTTGGGACTTGGGACAGTGGGTGAGCAGTTCTTC.

This sequence joins TRBV7-2 and TRBJ1-3; D not certain. The CDR3 loop spans 14 amino acids. V was trimmed by 11 bases and J by 0 bases, leaving 14 bases between them. The germline gives CDR1 SGHTA, CDR2 FQGNSA. The CDR3 DNA is TGTGCCCTAGAGGGTCTGAGCTCTGGAAACACCATATATTTT. Translating it yields CALEGLSSGNTIYF.

This clonotype has ten or more counts. The rearrangement links TRBV11-3 to TRBJ2-3; D is undetermined. The ends were cut back, 2 bases at V and 0 bases at J, with 6 bases in the middle. Germline V gene sequence: CDR1 SGHNT, CDR2 YENEEA. The CDR3 consists of 14 residues. CDR3 bases: TGTGCCAGCAGCTTACAGCCAAGCACAGATACGCAGTATTTT. It specifies CASSLQPSTDTQYF.

The V call is TRBV2, the J call TRBJ2-5; 12 positions agree with TRBD2. CDR3 size: 14 residues. V lost 5 bases to trimming and J lost 5 bases; unmatched junction nucleotides: 3. Per germline, CDR1 SNHLY and CDR2 FYNNEI. Here the CDR3 DNA reads TGTGCCAGCAGTCGGACTAGCGGGATGGAGACCCAGTACTTC. The encoded protein is CASSRTSGMETQYF.

This clonotype showed up just a few times. The chain carries TRBV19 and TRBJ1-2; maybe TRBD1 (6 bases). Trimming stripped 1 base from V and 5 bases from J, with 11 bases between. Looked up from germline, CDR1 is LNHDA and CDR2 is SQIVND (reference sequence). This CDR3 is 14 amino acids long. The CDR3 loop is CASSIGTEAYGYTF. The CDR3 nucleotides read TGTGCCAGTAGTATAGGGACAGAGGCGTATGGCTACACCTTC.

This chain connects TRBV7-9 to TRBJ1-5, with TRBD1 as a possible D gene (5 bases). The germline V and J ends were trimmed by 3 bases and 12 bases, with 12 bases remaining between them. Germline lookup yields CDR1 SEHNR and CDR2 FQNEAQ (reference sequence). This CDR3 region has 12 residues. This chain's CDR3 is CASSFRAGDQHF. CDR3 nucleotides: TGTGCCAGCAGCTTCAGGGCGGGTGACCAGCATTTT. The whole variable domain, filled in from reference TRBV7-9 and TRBJ1-5, reads DTGVSQNPRHKITKRGQNVTFRCDPISEHNRLYWYRQTLGQGPEFLTYFQNEAQLEKSRLLSDRFSAERPKGSFSTLEIQRTEQGDSAMYLCASSFRAGDQHFGDGTRLSIL.

CDR3 DNA sequence: TGCAGTGCTCGGAGTAGCAATCAGCCCCAGCATTTT. It codes for CSARSSNQPQHF. This chain joins TRBV20-1 and TRBJ1-5; D unresolved. In germline, CDR1 is DFQATT, CDR2 SNEGSKA (reference sequence). The length of the CDR3 is 12 residues. Trimming took off 5 bases at V and 0 bases at J, with 5 bases between the two ends.

The CDR3 DNA reads as TGTGCCAGCAGCTTAACGACAGGGGCCTACTCTGGGGCCAACGTCCTGACTTTC. It yields the protein CASSLTTGAYSGANVLTF. This chain connects TRBV7-2 to TRBJ2-6; 8 nucleotides line up with TRBD1. This CDR3 spans 18 amino acids. Germline-derived CDR1 and CDR2 are SGHTA and FQGNSA. The ends lost 2 bases at V and 0 bases at J; junction bases unmatched: 6.

This chain joins TRBV12-3 or TRBV12-4 and TRBJ2-7; D uncertain. This CDR3 has 11 residues. Trimming removed 4 bases from V and 6 bases from J, with 7 bases in between. The CDR3 protein is CASSSGFEQYF. The CDR3 nucleotides are TGTGCCAGCAGTTCGGGTTTCGAGCAGTACTTC.

This clonotype has just a few counts. This chain connects TRBV6-1 to TRBJ2-7; 12 bases match TRBD2. Trimming at V came to 11 bases and at J to 3 bases, leaving 11 bases not matched to a gene. CDR1 and CDR2 (germline): MNHNS, SASEGT. This CDR3 has 15 residues. The CDR3 spells CAVPLRTSGIYEQYF. DNA of the CDR3: TGTGCCGTACCTCTTAGGACTAGCGGGATCTACGAGCAGTACTTC.

This clonotype turned up a few times. The rearrangement joins TRBV3-1 to TRBJ1-2, with 7 bases lining up with TRBD1. With V trimmed by 4 bases and J by 2 bases, 4 bases remained unmatched. Germline V gene lookup returns CDR1 LGHDT and CDR2 YNNKEL (reference sequence). This CDR3 spans 14 amino acids. The CDR3 spells CASSPRTGNYGYTF. The CDR3 region has the DNA TGTGCCAGCAGCCCCCGGACAGGAAACTATGGCTACACCTTC. Complete variable domain (other parts from reference TRBV3-1 and TRBJ1-2): DTAVSQTPKYLVTQMGNDKSIKCEQNLGHDTMYWYKQDSKKFLKIMFSYNNKELIINETVPNRFSPKSPDKAHLNLHINSLELGDSAVYFCASSPRTGNYGYTFGSGTRLTVV.